A selection of T cell receptor beta chains follows, all from one sample in a study of blood T cell repertoires in COVID-19. The repertoire was sequenced with immunoSEQ multiplex PCR; TCRdb's copy has only in-frame clones and lacks some. The sample yields hundreds of thousands of clones, around 83% seen once. Sequencing input: peripheral blood. These receptors were collected from a woman aged 45-60 years with acute or convalescent COVID-19. The conserved cysteine and the conserved F or W are not part of the CDR3 here.

TRBJ2-2 | 14 | TRBV7-2 | ASSFSGMMGTGELF
TRBJ2-5 | 13 | TRBV10-3 | AISEGDRSAETQY
TRBJ2-1 | 11 | TRBV9 | ASSASVYNEQF
TRBJ2-1 | 11 | TRBV19 | ASRGHGSDEQF
TRBJ1-1 | 9 | TRBV10-2 | ASISGPEAF
TRBJ2-3 | 12 | TRBV27 | ASTRQGRTDTQY
TRBJ2-2 | 11 | TRBV12-3/TRBV12-4 | ASGIQGTGELF
TRBJ2-3 | 14 | TRBV15 | ATSGGLAGPGDTQY
TRBJ2-7 | 14 | TRBV6-6 | ASSYSGGRAGDEQY
TRBJ2-7 | 12 | TRBV11-3 | ASSLWTGDYEQY
TRBJ1-1 | 12 | TRBV5-1 | ASSLESKYTEAF
TRBJ1-1 | 13 | TRBV5-6 | ASSKDSRLNTEAF
TRBJ1-1 | 12 | TRBV28 | ASSPRQEWTEAF
TRBJ2-7 | 10 | TRBV29-1 | SVAQQGYEQY
TRBJ2-1 | 12 | TRBV5-1 | ASSLGGLNNEQF
TRBJ2-7 | 11 | TRBV10-1 | ASSEKTRGEQY
TRBJ2-3 | 15 | TRBV7-9 | ASSRSGGDGSTDTQY
TRBJ1-5 | 15 | TRBV12-2 | ASRFARRDLHGQPQH
TRBJ2-5 | 14 | TRBV21-1 | ASSPHQREGPETQY
TRBJ2-2 | 13 | TRBV27 | ASSFGGQDPGELF
TRBJ2-7 | 10 | TRBV28 | ASRYPSSEQY
TRBJ2-1 | 16 | TRBV5-6 | ASSPGLGRRRVTHEQF
TRBJ1-5 | 14 | TRBV21-1 | ASSKVLTGGNQPQH
TRBJ2-7 | 12 | TRBV3-1/TRBV3-2 | ASSPGTRATDTL
TRBJ2-7 | 11 | TRBV3-1/TRBV3-2 | ASSRGTGYEQY
TRBJ1-4 | 10 | TRBV25-1 | ASRQGSEKLF
TRBJ1-1 | 13 | TRBV24-1 | ATRGAGTVNTEAF
TRBJ2-4 | 14 | TRBV28 | ASSPGQVLAKNIQY
TRBJ2-1 | 11 | TRBV19 | ASSIKSGGPQF
TRBJ2-2 | 13 | TRBV24-1 | ATKPGTQNTGELF
TRBJ2-1 | 13 | TRBV7-6 | ASSRGLAGVSEQF
TRBJ1-2 | 16 | TRBV9 | ASSVVSEWGEPNYGYT
TRBJ1-4 | 14 | TRBV7-9 | ASSSRGDRAHEKLF
TRBJ1-2 | 11 | TRBV10-3 | AISLQGPYGYT
TRBJ1-6 | 13 | TRBV10-3 | AISEWGQGTSPLH
TRBJ2-7 | 10 | TRBV29-1 | SVDRASGEQY
TRBJ2-2 | 14 | TRBV5-1 | ASSRLAGLNTGELF
TRBJ1-2 | 13 | TRBV19 | ASTFQGSANYGYT
TRBJ1-5 | 13 | TRBV11-2 | ASSLEQGHNQPQH
TRBJ2-5 | 14 | TRBV4-1 | ASSQEDAGYGETQY
TRBJ2-2 | 14 | TRBV7-8 | ASSRTSTLNTGELF
TRBJ2-6 | 10 | TRBV2 | ATISGANVLT